Reported below is one TCR beta chain. Profiled with immunoSEQ multiplex PCR; TCRdb holds only in-frame clones, not every one. The profile shows approximately 48,000 clones, 94% of them singletons. This sample is drawn from a study of T cell changes during pregnancy in multiple sclerosis. The V segment lost 4 bases and the J segment 5 bases; nucleotides outside the gene matches: 9. The CDR3 contains 16 residues. Germline values: CDR1 SGDLS, CDR2 YYNGEE. The origin of this receptor is a female donor with multiple sclerosis, enrolled in a pregnancy study. The chain carries TRBV9 and TRBJ2-1, with TRBD2 matching 10 bases. The material sequenced was CD4+ T cells from peripheral blood mononuclear cells, taken in the second trimester of pregnancy. The CDR3 DNA follows: TGTGCCAGCAGCCCCCGTCTAGCGGGGGTCCACAATGAGCAGTTCTTC. It encodes CASSPRLAGVHNEQFF. The full variable domain, its missing parts supplied by reference TRBV9 and TRBJ2-1, is DSGVTQTPKHLITATGQRVTLRCSPRSGDLSVYWYQQSLDQGLQFLIQYYNGEERAKGNILERFSAQQFPDLHSELNLSSLELGDSALYFCASSPRLAGVHNEQFFGPGTRLTVL.